This is a list of T cell receptor beta chains from one sample in a study of blood T cell repertoires in COVID-19. The method was immunoSEQ multiplex PCR; TCRdb's version includes in-frame clones alone and lacks a portion of them. The data contain 400,000 to 550,000 clones, about 89% of them singletons. Sequencing used peripheral blood. These receptors were taken from a woman aged 25 to 39 with acute or convalescent COVID-19. Each CDR3 is given with its conserved first and last residue. A D gene is named only where the DNA matches it firmly. A row's size may be missing; if present it is once, few, many or a size class.

j_call: TRBJ1-5; d_call: -; clone_size: -; v_call: TRBV19; cdr3_aa: CASTQGTSNQPQHF; cdr3_nt: TGTGCCAGTACCCAGGGGACTAGCAATCAGCCCCAGCATTTT
j_call: TRBJ1-6; d_call: TRBD1; clone_size: -; v_call: TRBV6-2/TRBV6-3; cdr3_aa: CASSYGQGDSPLHF; cdr3_nt: TGTGCCAGCAGTTACGGACAGGGGGATTCACCCCTCCACTTT
j_call: TRBJ2-1; d_call: TRBD1; clone_size: few; v_call: TRBV7-8; cdr3_aa: CASSSPLETGPYNEQFF; cdr3_nt: TGTGCCAGCAGCTCCCCGCTGGAGACAGGGCCTTACAATGAGCAGTTCTTC
j_call: TRBJ2-5; d_call: TRBD1; clone_size: -; v_call: TRBV2; cdr3_aa: CASRLDRVQETQYF; cdr3_nt: TGTGCCAGCAGGCTCGACAGGGTACAAGAGACCCAGTACTTC
j_call: TRBJ1-1; d_call: -; clone_size: -; v_call: TRBV4-1; cdr3_aa: CASSQTQGKNTEAFF; cdr3_nt: TGCGCCAGCAGCCAAACCCAGGGAAAGAACACTGAAGCTTTCTTT
j_call: TRBJ1-5; d_call: -; clone_size: -; v_call: TRBV19; cdr3_aa: CASSMVRVNQPQHF; cdr3_nt: TGTGCCAGTAGTATGGTCAGGGTAAATCAGCCCCAGCATTTT
j_call: TRBJ2-1; d_call: -; clone_size: -; v_call: TRBV5-1; cdr3_aa: CASTLPTYNEQFF; cdr3_nt: TGCGCCAGCACCCTTCCTACGTACAATGAGCAGTTCTTC
j_call: TRBJ1-1; d_call: TRBD1; clone_size: -; v_call: TRBV7-2; cdr3_aa: CASSLVRGRGNTEAFF; cdr3_nt: TGTGCCAGCAGCTTAGTGAGGGGGCGGGGGAACACTGAAGCTTTCTTT
j_call: TRBJ1-6; d_call: TRBD1; clone_size: -; v_call: TRBV4-1; cdr3_aa: CASSPRTGWGSPLHF; cdr3_nt: TGCGCCAGCAGCCCTCGGACAGGTTGGGGTTCACCCCTCCACTTT
j_call: TRBJ1-1; d_call: -; clone_size: -; v_call: TRBV27; cdr3_aa: CASSLRGGEAFF; cdr3_nt: TGTGCCAGCAGCCTCAGGGGCGGTGAAGCTTTCTTT
j_call: TRBJ2-4; d_call: -; clone_size: -; v_call: TRBV29-1; cdr3_aa: CSVAAGDDIQYF; cdr3_nt: TGCAGCGTCGCAGCGGGTGACGACATTCAGTACTTC
j_call: TRBJ2-5; d_call: -; clone_size: -; v_call: TRBV10-3; cdr3_aa: CAISESGASLETQYF; cdr3_nt: TGTGCCATCAGTGAATCAGGGGCCAGCTTGGAGACCCAGTACTTC
j_call: TRBJ2-2; d_call: TRBD1; clone_size: -; v_call: TRBV25-1; cdr3_aa: CASSESGTGYTGELFF; cdr3_nt: TGTGCCAGCAGTGAGTCCGGGACAGGGTACACCGGGGAGCTGTTTTTT
j_call: TRBJ1-1; d_call: TRBD1; clone_size: -; v_call: TRBV28; cdr3_aa: CASSYYRDRGGTEAFF; cdr3_nt: TGTGCCAGCAGCTACTATCGCGACAGGGGGGGAACTGAAGCTTTCTTT
j_call: TRBJ2-2; d_call: -; clone_size: few; v_call: TRBV3-1/TRBV3-2; cdr3_aa: CASSQESSVTGELFF; cdr3_nt: TGTGCCAGCAGCCAAGAAAGCTCCGTCACCGGGGAGCTGTTTTTT
j_call: TRBJ2-3; d_call: -; clone_size: once; v_call: TRBV28; cdr3_aa: CASSFARGPDTQYF; cdr3_nt: TGTGCCAGCAGTTTCGCGCGGGGCCCAGATACGCAGTATTTT
j_call: TRBJ2-1; d_call: TRBD2; clone_size: -; v_call: TRBV27; cdr3_aa: CASSSAGMDNEQFF; cdr3_nt: TGTGCCAGCAGTTCAGCGGGGATGGACAATGAGCAGTTCTTC
j_call: TRBJ2-7; d_call: TRBD1; clone_size: -; v_call: TRBV7-2; cdr3_aa: CASSYGTDYEQYF; cdr3_nt: TGTGCCAGCAGCTACGGGACAGACTACGAGCAGTACTTC
j_call: TRBJ1-2; d_call: -; clone_size: -; v_call: TRBV5-4; cdr3_aa: CASSLDRDYGYTF; cdr3_nt: TGTGCCAGCAGCTTGGACAGGGACTATGGCTACACCTTC
j_call: TRBJ1-2; d_call: TRBD1; clone_size: -; v_call: TRBV18; cdr3_aa: CASSSFKDRVYGYTF; cdr3_nt: TGTGCCAGCTCATCCTTCAAGGACAGGGTATATGGCTACACCTTC
j_call: TRBJ1-2; d_call: -; clone_size: -; v_call: TRBV7-9; cdr3_aa: CASSLGRGDYGYTF; cdr3_nt: TGTGCCAGCAGCTTGGGACGCGGGGACTATGGCTACACCTTC
j_call: TRBJ2-1; d_call: TRBD1; clone_size: -; v_call: TRBV20-1; cdr3_aa: CSASTGGTFLRNEQFF; cdr3_nt: TGCAGTGCAAGTACAGGGGGGACGTTTTTGAGGAATGAGCAGTTCTTC
j_call: TRBJ2-4; d_call: -; clone_size: -; v_call: TRBV2; cdr3_aa: CASRNWTARNIQYF; cdr3_nt: TGTGCCAGCCGCAACTGGACAGCCAGAAACATTCAGTACTTC
j_call: TRBJ1-2; d_call: -; clone_size: -; v_call: TRBV18; cdr3_aa: CASSPGQSFYGYTF; cdr3_nt: TGTGCCAGCTCACCAGGACAGTCCTTCTATGGCTACACCTTC
j_call: TRBJ2-3; d_call: TRBD2; clone_size: once; v_call: TRBV19; cdr3_aa: CASSPRGAGDTDTQYF; cdr3_nt: TGTGCCAGTAGTCCCCGAGGGGCGGGGGACACAGATACGCAGTATTTT
j_call: TRBJ1-1; d_call: -; clone_size: -; v_call: TRBV30; cdr3_aa: CAWNLGAGTEAFF; cdr3_nt: TGTGCCTGGAATCTAGGGGCCGGCACTGAAGCTTTCTTT
j_call: TRBJ2-3; d_call: TRBD2; clone_size: -; v_call: TRBV7-2; cdr3_aa: CASSFGTSGGATDTQYF; cdr3_nt: TGTGCCAGCAGCTTCGGGACTAGCGGGGGTGCGACAGATACGCAGTATTTT
j_call: TRBJ1-4; d_call: -; clone_size: -; v_call: TRBV6-5; cdr3_aa: CASSGSGEREKLFF; cdr3_nt: TGTGCCAGCAGCGGGAGCGGAGAGAGGGAAAAACTGTTTTTT
j_call: TRBJ1-1; d_call: -; clone_size: -; v_call: TRBV6-5; cdr3_aa: CASRVAGNTEAFF; cdr3_nt: TGTGCCAGCAGGGTCGCAGGTAACACTGAAGCTTTCTTT
j_call: TRBJ2-3; d_call: TRBD2; clone_size: -; v_call: TRBV28; cdr3_aa: CASSFLRLAGGDTQYF; cdr3_nt: TGTGCCAGCAGTTTCCTAAGACTAGCGGGGGGCGATACGCAGTATTTT
j_call: TRBJ2-5; d_call: -; clone_size: -; v_call: TRBV10-1; cdr3_aa: CASRRRLTETQYF; cdr3_nt: TGCGCCAGCAGGAGGCGTTTAACGGAGACCCAGTACTTC
j_call: TRBJ1-5; d_call: -; clone_size: -; v_call: TRBV9; cdr3_aa: CASSVGSGVGNQPQHF; cdr3_nt: TGTGCCAGCAGCGTAGGGTCGGGGGTTGGAAATCAGCCCCAGCATTTT
j_call: TRBJ2-2; d_call: -; clone_size: -; v_call: TRBV5-4; cdr3_aa: CASSFPPGGTGELFF; cdr3_nt: TGTGCCAGCAGCTTCCCTCCAGGTGGGACCGGGGAGCTGTTTTTT
j_call: TRBJ2-1; d_call: TRBD2; clone_size: -; v_call: TRBV10-3; cdr3_aa: CAISEDRGLAGINEQFF; cdr3_nt: TGTGCCATCAGTGAGGATAGGGGCCTAGCGGGAATCAATGAGCAGTTCTTC
j_call: TRBJ2-1; d_call: -; clone_size: -; v_call: TRBV11-3; cdr3_aa: CASSLGGPDTYYNEQFF; cdr3_nt: TGTGCCAGCAGCTTAGGGGGCCCGGACACCTACTACAATGAGCAGTTCTTC
j_call: TRBJ2-3; d_call: TRBD2; clone_size: -; v_call: TRBV9; cdr3_aa: CASSVEGGGATDTQYF; cdr3_nt: TGTGCCAGCAGCGTAGAAGGCGGGGGGGCTACAGATACGCAGTATTTT
j_call: TRBJ2-1; d_call: TRBD1; clone_size: once; v_call: TRBV4-1; cdr3_aa: CASSEDRGLEQFF; cdr3_nt: TGCGCCAGCAGCGAGGACAGGGGGCTTGAGCAGTTCTTC
j_call: TRBJ2-7; d_call: TRBD1; clone_size: -; v_call: TRBV10-3; cdr3_aa: CAIMGDRSEQYF; cdr3_nt: TGTGCCATCATGGGGGACAGAAGCGAGCAGTACTTC
j_call: TRBJ2-1; d_call: -; clone_size: -; v_call: TRBV4-1; cdr3_aa: CASSQDVGDYNEQFF; cdr3_nt: TGCGCCAGCAGCCAAGACGTCGGAGATTACAATGAGCAGTTCTTC
j_call: TRBJ2-5; d_call: TRBD2; clone_size: -; v_call: TRBV4-2; cdr3_aa: CASSQSGGQETQYF; cdr3_nt: TGTGCCAGCAGCCAAAGCGGGGGACAAGAGACCCAGTACTTC
j_call: TRBJ1-5; d_call: TRBD1; clone_size: -; v_call: TRBV6-5; cdr3_aa: CASSTTGANNQPQHF; cdr3_nt: TGTGCCAGCAGTACGACAGGGGCCAACAATCAGCCCCAGCATTTT
j_call: TRBJ2-7; d_call: -; clone_size: -; v_call: TRBV4-1; cdr3_aa: CASSQSDTVGQVGF; cdr3_nt: TGCGCCAGCAGCCAAAGTGACACCGTGGGGCAGGTTGGCTTC